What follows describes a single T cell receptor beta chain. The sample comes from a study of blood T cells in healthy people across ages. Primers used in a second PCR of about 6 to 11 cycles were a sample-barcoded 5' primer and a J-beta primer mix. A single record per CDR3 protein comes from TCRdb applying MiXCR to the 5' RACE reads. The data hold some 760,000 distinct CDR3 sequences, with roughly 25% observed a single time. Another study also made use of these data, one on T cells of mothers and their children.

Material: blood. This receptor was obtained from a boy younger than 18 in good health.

Here the CDR3 DNA reads TGTGCCAGCAGCTTAGGCAAGTTTAGGAGCTACTCCTACGAGCAGTACTTC. Translated, it gives CASSLGKFRSYSYEQYF. The chain uses TRBV7-2 and TRBJ2-5; D unresolved. The J call may not be correct, given that the DNA end is closer to TRBJ2-7. CDR3 length equals 17 residues. Germline V gene sequence: CDR1 SGHTA, CDR2 FQGNSA.